This T cell receptor (beta chain) derives from a study of T cells expressing NK-cell markers. Findings and caveats of the study: NKG2C+ dominant clonotypes from over 5 donors made up about 1.0-7.0% of CD8+ T cells.

The CDR3 totals 13 residues. Germline lookup yields CDR1 ENHRY and CDR2 SYGVKD. Details on this clonotype: What it recognizes is unknown.

TCRdb reprocessed the 5' RACE reads and stores each CDR3 protein as one record, lacking DNA. Its listing shows 350,000 to 400,000 distinct CDR3 sequences. The V call is TRBV10-3, the J call TRBJ1-5; without DNA, the TCRdb call of TRBD1 cannot be checked. Material: blood T cells: a sorted CD56 or NKG2C T cell subset, CD4+ or CD8+ T cells, or bulk PBMC T cells (not recorded which). The origin of this receptor is a woman between 50 and 59 years old in good health. The CDR3 spells CATATGGDQPQHF.